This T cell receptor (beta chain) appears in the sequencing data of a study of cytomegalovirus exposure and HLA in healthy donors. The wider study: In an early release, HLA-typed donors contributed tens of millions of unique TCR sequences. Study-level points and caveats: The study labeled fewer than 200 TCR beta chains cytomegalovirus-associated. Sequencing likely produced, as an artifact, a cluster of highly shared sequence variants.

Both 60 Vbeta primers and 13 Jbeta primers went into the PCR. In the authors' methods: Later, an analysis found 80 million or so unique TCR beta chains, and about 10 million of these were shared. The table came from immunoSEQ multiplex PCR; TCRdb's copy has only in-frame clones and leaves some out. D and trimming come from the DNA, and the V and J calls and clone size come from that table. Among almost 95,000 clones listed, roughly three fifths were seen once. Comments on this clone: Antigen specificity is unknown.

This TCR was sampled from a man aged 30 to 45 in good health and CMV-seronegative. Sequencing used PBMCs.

Written as DNA, the CDR3 is TGCGCCACCAATACGGGACAGAGAAACTATGGCTACACCTTC. This encodes CATNTGQRNYGYTF. The V call is TRBV5-1, the J call TRBJ1-2, with TRBD1 matching over 7 bases. Germline loops: CDR1 SGHRS, CDR2 YFSETQ. The CDR3 runs to 14 residues. V was pared by 9 bases and J by 2 bases, with 10 bases of the junction left unmatched.